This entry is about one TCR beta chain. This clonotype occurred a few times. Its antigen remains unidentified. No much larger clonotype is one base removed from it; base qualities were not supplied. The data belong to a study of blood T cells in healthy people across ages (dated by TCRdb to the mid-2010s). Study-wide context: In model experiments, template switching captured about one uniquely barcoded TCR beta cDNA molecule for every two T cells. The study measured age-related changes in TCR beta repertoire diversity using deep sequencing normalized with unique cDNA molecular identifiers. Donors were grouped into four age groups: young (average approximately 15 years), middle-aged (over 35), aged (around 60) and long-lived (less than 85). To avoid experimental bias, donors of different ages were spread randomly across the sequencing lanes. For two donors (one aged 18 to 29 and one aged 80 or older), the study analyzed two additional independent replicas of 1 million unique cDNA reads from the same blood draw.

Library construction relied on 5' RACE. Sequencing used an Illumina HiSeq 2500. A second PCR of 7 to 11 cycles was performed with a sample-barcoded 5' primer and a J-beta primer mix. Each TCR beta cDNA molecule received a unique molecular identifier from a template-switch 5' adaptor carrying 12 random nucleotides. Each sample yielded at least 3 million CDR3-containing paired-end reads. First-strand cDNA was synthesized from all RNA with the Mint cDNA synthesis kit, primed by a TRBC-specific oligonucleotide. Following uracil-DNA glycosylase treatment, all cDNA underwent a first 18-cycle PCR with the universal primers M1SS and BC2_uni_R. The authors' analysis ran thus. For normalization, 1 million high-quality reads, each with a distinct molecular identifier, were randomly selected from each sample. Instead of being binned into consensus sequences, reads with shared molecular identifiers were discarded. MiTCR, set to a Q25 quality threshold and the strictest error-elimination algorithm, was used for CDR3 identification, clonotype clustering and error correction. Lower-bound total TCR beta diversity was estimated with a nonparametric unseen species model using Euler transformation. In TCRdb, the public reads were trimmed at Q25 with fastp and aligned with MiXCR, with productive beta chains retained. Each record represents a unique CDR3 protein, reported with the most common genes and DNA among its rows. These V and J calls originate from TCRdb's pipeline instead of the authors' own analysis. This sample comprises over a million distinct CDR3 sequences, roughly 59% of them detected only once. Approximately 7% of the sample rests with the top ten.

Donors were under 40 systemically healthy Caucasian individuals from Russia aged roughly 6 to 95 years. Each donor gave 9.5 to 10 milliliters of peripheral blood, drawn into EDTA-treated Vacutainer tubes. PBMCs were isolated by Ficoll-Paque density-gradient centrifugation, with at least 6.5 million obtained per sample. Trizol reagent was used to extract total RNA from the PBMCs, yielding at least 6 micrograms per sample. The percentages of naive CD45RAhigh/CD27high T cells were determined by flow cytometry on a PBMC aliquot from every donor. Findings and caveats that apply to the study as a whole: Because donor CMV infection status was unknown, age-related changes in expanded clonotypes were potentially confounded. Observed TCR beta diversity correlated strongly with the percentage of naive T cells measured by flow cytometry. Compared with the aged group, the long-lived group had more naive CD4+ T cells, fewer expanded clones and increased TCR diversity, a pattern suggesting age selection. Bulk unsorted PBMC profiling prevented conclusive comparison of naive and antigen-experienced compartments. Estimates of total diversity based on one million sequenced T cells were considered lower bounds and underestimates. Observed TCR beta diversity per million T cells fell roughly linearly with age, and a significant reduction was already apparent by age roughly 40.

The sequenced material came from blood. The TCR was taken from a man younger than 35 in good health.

The CDR3 loop reads CASSFYPDTQYF. The sequence in DNA is TGTGCCAGCAGCTTTTATCCAGATACGCAGTATTTT. This chain joins TRBV7-2 to TRBJ2-3; too little of a D gene remains to name it. In the germline V gene, CDR1 corresponds to SGHTA and CDR2 to FQGNSA. Measured from the cysteine to the phenylalanine, the CDR3 is 12 residues long. Only the CDR3 region is kept as DNA, spanning 36 bases read in frame from base 1. Trimming costs V 3 bases and J 4 bases, and their ends lie 5 bases apart.